Given below is one T cell receptor (beta chain) in context. This sample is part of a study of blood T cell repertoires in COVID-19. On the study more broadly: T cells, B-cell-depleted T cells, or PBMCs supplied cDNA or gDNA.

Under the authors' procedure: Cell counts per sample came from amplifying reference gene primers. TCRdb's table, derived via immunoSEQ multiplex PCR, lists solely in-frame clones and lacks some. That table gives V, J and clone size, and the DNA gave D and trimming. This sample yields 100,000 to 120,000 clones, of which over 75% are seen a single time; 3.5% to 5% belongs to the top ten. The CDR3 runs to 12 residues. Trimming took 3 bases from V and 11 from J, leaving 13 bases between them. The gene calls are TRBV12-3 or TRBV12-4 and TRBJ1-1; D remains ambiguous. Sample: peripheral blood. The clonotype originates from a man aged 45-65 years with acute or convalescent COVID-19. CDR3 residues: CASSLTRPMAFF. Written as DNA, the CDR3 is TGTGCCAGCAGTTTGACGCGGCCCATGGCTTTCTTT.